The clone carrying this T cell receptor (beta chain) was seen only a few times. Its cognate antigen is unknown. Unique molecular identifiers were built into the TCRbeta library. A single record per CDR3 protein comes from TCRdb applying MiXCR to the PCR reads. The sample carries some 350,000 distinct CDR3 sequences, roughly 17% recorded once. These data are taken from a study of T-cell reconstitution after alpha-beta-depleted transplantation in children. Findings of the study overall: Surviving recipient T cells and intrathymic progenitors accounted for some patients' high TCRbeta diversity at day 60. After one year, T-cell counts and TCRbeta diversity mostly came from new T cells. Several hundred rapidly expanded clones from non-depleted graft cells reportedly supplied alpha-beta T cells about two months post-transplant.

This specimen consisted of PBMCs, mostly from graft donor cells, obtained 360 days after TCRalphabeta/CD19-depleted stem cell transplant. This clonotype originated in a male patient between 2 and 9 years old who had a stem cell transplant for acute lymphoblastic leukemia, so the T cells may come from the graft donor.

The CDR3 sequence: CASSPRQFGEQYF. The CDR3 nucleotides are TGTGCCAGCAGCCCCCGACAGTTCGGCGAGCAGTACTTC. The chain carries TRBV7-6 and TRBJ2-7; weak D call: TRBD1 (5 bases). The V gene's germline CDR1 is SGHVS and CDR2 FNYEAQ. The CDR3 sequence is 13 residues long. Trimming shortened V by 5 bases and J by 6 bases, and 14 bases separated the two germline ends. Complete variable domain (other parts from reference TRBV7-6 and TRBJ2-7): GAGVSQSPRYKVTKRGQDVALRCDPISGHVSLYWYRQALGQGPEFLTYFNYEAQQDKSGLPNDRFSAERPEGSISTLTIQRTEQRDSAMYRCASSPRQFGEQYFGPGTRLTVT.